One and the same sample provided the 21 T cell receptor beta chains below, sequenced in a study of T-cell memory formation after mild COVID-19. MiXCR, run by TCRdb on the 5' RACE reads, gives a single entry per CDR3 protein. The repertoire holds about 170,000 distinct CDR3 sequences, with around 13% as singletons. Sample: PBMCs or a T cell subset sorted from them (not recorded which). The receptors stem from a man aged 18 to 35 who had mild COVID-19 (a few samples of this study predate the infection). Cell type and time point are not known.

This clonotype was detected only a few times. The chain employs TRBV28 and TRBJ2-7, with TRBD2 as a possible D gene (7 bases). CDR3 length equals 14 residues. Trimming removed 4 bases at V and 7 bases at J, with 17 bases between. CDR1 and CDR2 from the germline V gene are MDHEN and SYDVKM. DNA for the CDR3: TGTGCCAGCAGTTCCGCGGGGGCGCGAGGAGAGCAGTACGTC. It encodes CASSSAGARGEQYV.

The V and J genes are TRBV6-2 or TRBV6-3 and TRBJ2-4, with D hard to call. Germline CDR1 and CDR2: MNHEY and SVGEGT. Trimming took off 4 bases at V and 3 bases at J, with 16 bases between the two ends. This CDR3 contains 16 residues. CDR3: CASSSVLSDGKNIQYF. The CDR3 DNA reads as TGTGCCAGCAGTTCCGTCCTGTCGGATGGCAAAAACATTCAGTACTTC.

The sample holds many counts of this clonotype. V usage is TRBV7-9 and J usage is TRBJ1-4; TRBD1 matches 7 bases. This CDR3 comprises 14 residues. CDR1 SEHNR and CDR2 FQNEAQ come from the germline V gene (reference sequence). The trim removed 6 bases at V and 4 bases at J, leaving 5 bases unmatched. In DNA, the CDR3 is TGTGCCAGCAGAGATAACAGGGGTAATGAAAAACTGTTTTTT. This sequence encodes CASRDNRGNEKLFF.

The chain carries TRBV7-2 and TRBJ2-3; D is undetermined. V was trimmed by 7 bases and J by 0 bases, leaving 8 bases between them. The CDR3 runs to 13 residues. The germline V gene encodes CDR1 SGHTA and CDR2 FQGNSA. The CDR3 DNA reads as TGTGCCAGCACTCTGGTTAGCACAGATACGCAGTATTTT. This sequence encodes CASTLVSTDTQYF.

The chain uses TRBV5-4 and TRBJ2-2; 7 nucleotides line up with TRBD1. Unmatched junction bases numbered 8, after V lost 1 base and J lost 2 bases. Looked up from germline, CDR1 is SGHNT and CDR2 is YYREEE (reference sequence). The CDR3 is made up of 17 amino acids. The CDR3 DNA reads TGTGCCAGCAGCTTGTTGATAACAGGGGAAAACACCGGGGAGCTGTTTTTT. Amino acids: CASSLLITGENTGELFF.

This clonotype has a count of ten or more. The gene calls are TRBV12-3 or TRBV12-4 and TRBJ2-7; either TRBD1 or TRBD2 may supply D (5 bases each). V lost 7 bases to trimming and J lost 0 bases, with 13 bases between them. CDR3 length: 14 amino acids. CDR3 sequence (DNA): TGTGCCAGCAATTTTAAGGGGAGCTCCTACGAGCAGTACTTC. Amino acids: CASNFKGSSYEQYF.

This clonotype was counted only a few times. The DNA for the CDR3 is TGCGCCAGCAGCCGGGTGACACGCGGAGCGGGCACAGATACGCAGTATTTT. Translated, it gives CASSRVTRGAGTDTQYF. The V call is TRBV4-1, the J call TRBJ2-3; TRBD2 is a possible D gene (5 bases). The V gene's germline CDR1 is MGHRA and CDR2 YSYEKL. The CDR3 totals 17 residues. Trimming removed 4 bases at V and 1 base at J, with 18 bases between.

J is TRBJ1-5 and V is TRBV12-3 or TRBV12-4, with TRBD1 matching over 7 bases. CDR3 size: 16 residues. J was trimmed by 3 bases and V by 5 bases; bases with no gene match: 10. The CDR3 reads CASSPRGRGINQPQHF. The CDR3 coding sequence is TGTGCCAGCAGTCCTAGGGGCAGGGGGATCAATCAGCCCCAGCATTTT.

The V and J genes are TRBV6-5 and TRBJ1-6; the D gene is possibly TRBD1 (6 bases). From germline, CDR1 is MNHEY and CDR2 SVGAGI. Trimming pared 1 base from V and 10 bases from J, leaving 14 bases between. The CDR3 sequence is 15 residues long. The CDR3 sequence: CASSYWGALRSPLHF. CDR3 DNA: TGTGCCAGCAGTTACTGGGGGGCGTTGAGGTCACCCCTCCACTTT.

This clonotype was seen a few times. J is TRBJ2-5 and V is TRBV29-1; D gene unclear. The V end lost 7 bases, the J end lost 7 bases, and 16 bases lay between the germline ends. The germline CDR1 and CDR2 sequences are SQVTM and ANQGSEA. The CDR3 is made up of 12 amino acids. In DNA form, the CDR3 reads TGCAGCGCCGCGGCCTATATCGGGACCCAGTACTTC. It specifies CSAAAYIGTQYF.

This clonotype came up many times. This chain links TRBV7-2 with TRBJ2-3; D not resolved. This CDR3 has 16 amino acids. The V end was cut by 4 bases, the J end by 2 bases, with 16 bases between. CDR1 is SGHTA, CDR2 FQGNSA, per germline. The CDR3 DNA reads TGTGCCAGCAGCTCAAGTGGTGGGTTTGTCACAGATACGCAGTATTTT. Protein: CASSSSGGFVTDTQYF.

The chain is built from TRBV29-1 and TRBJ2-3, with D unresolved. Germline loops: CDR1 SQVTM, CDR2 ANQGSEA. Between the trimmed V and J ends, which lost 4 bases and 4 bases, there was a span of 12 bases. The CDR3 sequence is 13 residues long. The CDR3 spells CSVVREFPDTQYF. In DNA, the CDR3 is TGCAGCGTTGTTCGAGAATTTCCAGATACGCAGTATTTT.

This clonotype was recorded many times. The chain couples TRBV5-1 to TRBJ2-3; 9 bases are shared with TRBD2. The junction had 14 bases not matched to a gene; V was cut back by 4 bases and J by 5 bases. The CDR3 totals 17 residues. Germline V CDR1 and CDR2: SGHRS, YFSETQ. CDR3 loop: CASSPTSSGELQDTQYF. The CDR3 bases are TGCGCCAGCAGCCCGACCTCTAGCGGGGAGCTTCAAGATACGCAGTATTTT.

This clonotype has ten or more counts. This chain connects TRBV28 to TRBJ2-7, with D maybe TRBD1 (6 bases). V dropped 7 bases and J dropped 1 base, with 11 bases sitting between them. The CDR3 consists of 13 residues. Germline V CDR1 and CDR2: MDHEN, SYDVKM. Here the CDR3 reads CASTTQGSYEQYV. The CDR3 DNA follows: TGTGCCAGCACAACACAGGGTTCCTACGAGCAGTACGTC.

The chain carries TRBV9 and TRBJ2-4; 9 bases line up with TRBD2. V dropped 2 bases and J dropped 8; count of bases not matched to a gene: 14. The CDR3 is 17 residues long. The V gene's germline CDR1 is SGDLS and CDR2 YYNGEE. CDR3 sequence (DNA): TGTGCCAGCAGCGTCCAACCGGCGGGGGGGCCGAGGGACATTCAGTACTTC. It encodes CASSVQPAGGPRDIQYF.

This clonotype has just one count. This chain joins TRBV12-3 or TRBV12-4 and TRBJ1-2; no reliable D call. The V and J ends lost 3 bases and 8 bases respectively, with 16 bases between them. This CDR3 region has 14 residues. CDR3 in amino acids: CASSLSVLRRGYTF. The DNA for the CDR3 is TGTGCCAGCAGTTTGTCAGTTCTTAGACGGGGCTACACCTTC.

The rearrangement joins TRBV28 to TRBJ2-1, with D perhaps TRBD1 or TRBD2 (6 bases each). CDR1 and CDR2 (germline): MDHEN, SYDVKM. Trimming cost V 6 bases and J 9 bases, with 27 bases left between them. The CDR3 covers 17 residues. The CDR3 coding sequence is TGTGCCAGCAGCAGGGACGGGATAGGGGGGAGCCGGGTTGAGCAGTTCTTC. Translation: CASSRDGIGGSRVEQFF.

This clonotype was found once. The CDR3 is CATSRVRHYGYTF. The CDR3, as DNA: TGTGCCACCAGCAGAGTTCGTCATTATGGCTACACCTTC. The chain combines TRBV15 with TRBJ1-2, with unresolved D. Trimming shortened V by 1 base and J by 5 bases, and 8 bases separated the two germline ends. This CDR3 contains 13 residues. Germline assignment: CDR1 LNHNV and CDR2 YYDKDF (reference sequence).

This clonotype was observed many times. The chain couples TRBV10-3 to TRBJ1-5, with 7 bases identical to TRBD1. Germline V gene data show CDR1 as ENHRY and CDR2 as SYGVKD. The CDR3 extends over 15 amino acids. With 3 bases clipped from V and 4 bases from J, the junction kept 6 bases outside the gene matches. CDR3 residues: CAISEPGTDNQPQHF. CDR3 nucleotide sequence: TGTGCCATCAGTGAACCCGGGACAGATAATCAGCCCCAGCATTTT.

The gene calls are TRBV29-1 and TRBJ1-4, with a tentative D call TRBD1 (5 bases). The ends were cut back, 1 base at V and 5 bases at J, with 11 bases in the middle. CDR3 length: 14 residues. Germline V lookup: CDR1 SQVTM, CDR2 ANQGSEA. The CDR3 DNA is TGCAGCGTTGAAGTAGGGACGGCCAATGAAAAACTGTTTTTT. Amino acid sequence: CSVEVGTANEKLFF.

This clonotype appeared many times. The J gene is TRBJ2-2, the V gene TRBV2; 7 nucleotides agree with TRBD1. The CDR3 extends over 15 amino acids. Germline V gene data show CDR1 as SNHLY and CDR2 as FYNNEI. V gave up 6 bases and J gave up 7 bases; unmatched junction bases: 11. CDR3 in amino acids: CASRPETGINGELFF. CDR3 sequence (DNA): TGTGCCAGCAGACCTGAGACAGGGATAAACGGGGAGCTGTTTTTT.